This TCR beta chain was captured in a study of blood T cell repertoires in COVID-19. About the research overall: Samples taken during acute and convalescent COVID-19 were collected in the United States, Italy and Spain. T cells, B-cell-depleted T cells, or PBMCs supplied cDNA or gDNA.

Germline CDR1 KGHSH, CDR2 LQKENI. The CDR3 has 17 amino acids. The germline V and J ends were trimmed by 2 bases and 0 bases, with 15 bases remaining between them. In the authors' workflow: Reference gene primer amplification yielded estimated nucleated cell counts. Only in-frame clones appear in the TCRdb table, and some are missing; sequencing was by immunoSEQ multiplex PCR. The V and J calls and the clone size are those of that table, but D and trimming were determined from the DNA. Of 200,000 or so clones in the sample, roughly 84% were seen once. This receptor was taken from a middle-aged man who had recovered from COVID-19. The chain has TRBV18 and TRBJ2-3, with D possibly being TRBD2 (6 bases). The sequenced sample was peripheral blood. Here the CDR3 reads CASSPVRASESTDTQYF. As DNA, the CDR3 is TGTGCCAGCTCACCAGTGCGGGCTAGCGAAAGCACAGATACGCAGTATTTT.